This T cell receptor (beta chain) was identified in a study of T cell repertoires in cytomegalovirus infection. Study at large: Public signatures in TCR beta pointed to CMV infection and matching HLA type. The study's findings and limits: Cumulative frequency of public TCR beta families picked out carriers of CMV plus the relevant HLA. HLA-C-restricted, CMV-specific TCR beta clonotypes were dominant ex vivo.

In regard to this clonotype: Its antigen is undetermined.

The CDR3 covers 14 residues. V was cut by 1 base and J by 1 base, with 7 bases left in between. Germline V lookup: CDR1 LGHDT, CDR2 YNNKEL (reference sequence). Using its own MiXCR run on the reads, TCRdb lists one record per CDR3 protein. The sample records 400,000 to 550,000 distinct CDR3 sequences, around 11% being singletons. The rearrangement uses TRBV3-1 and TRBJ1-1, with D uncertain. The TCR originated in a human donor in good health (CMV status not recorded). Some clones in this sample may be carry-over from other donors' samples. Sequencing was performed on PBMCs. CDR3: CASSQASANTEAFF. The CDR3 region has the DNA TGTGCCAGCAGCCAAGCTTCAGCGAACACTGAAGCTTTCTTT.